This is a list of T cell receptor beta chains from one sample in a study of type 1 regulatory T cells. TCRdb ran MiXCR on the reads and lists one entry per CDR3 protein. The table records about 60,000 distinct CDR3 sequences, 60% to 65% of them present only once. Their antigens are not known. Sequencing input: cultured non-Tr1 T cells, either the whole culture or a sorted T cell fraction (not recorded which). These receptors were taken from a human donor in good health. Each CDR3 is given with its conserved first and last residue. The D gene is left open where the match is weak. Clone sizes are given selectively: once, few, many, or a class where the clone is expanded.

TRBV10-2	TRBD2	few	TRBJ2-7	17	CASSESAGGQRSYEQYF	TGCGCCAGCAGTGAGTCCGCGGGGGGGCAGAGATCCTACGAGCAGTACTTC
TRBV6-4	TRBD2	.	TRBJ2-1	14	CASKVVAGHNEQFF	TGTGCCAGCAAGGTAGTAGCGGGGCACAATGAGCAGTTCTTC
TRBV5-1	.	.	TRBJ2-2	16	CASSGAGPSNTGELFF	TGCGCCAGCAGCGGGGCCGGGCCCTCAAACACCGGGGAGCTGTTTTTT
TRBV7-8	TRBD1	.	TRBJ1-1	12	CASSFDRDLAFF	TGTGCCAGCAGCTTCGACAGGGATTTAGCTTTCTTT
TRBV27	.	.	TRBJ2-7	16	CASSLSGANRHFEQYF	TGTGCCAGCAGTTTATCTGGGGCGAACAGGCATTTCGAGCAGTACTTC
TRBV7-2	.	.	TRBJ2-3	15	CASSLEQGFTDTQYF	TGTGCCAGCAGCTTAGAACAGGGATTCACAGATACGCAGTATTTT
TRBV20-1	.	many	TRBJ2-1	16	CSASSSAPVSYNEQFF	TGCAGTGCTAGCAGTAGTGCCCCAGTGTCCTACAATGAGCAGTTCTTC
TRBV20-1	.	medium-sized	TRBJ1-6	14	CSASGGVGNSPLHF	TGCAGTGCGAGCGGGGGGGTGGGGAATTCACCCCTCCACTTT
TRBV2	TRBD2	once	TRBJ2-1	14	CASSFRTSYNEQFF	TGTGCCAGCAGTTTCAGGACTAGTTACAATGAGCAGTTCTTC
TRBV5-6	.	.	TRBJ2-2	12	CASSWSGRELFF	TGTGCCAGCAGTTGGAGTGGCAGGGAGCTGTTTTTT
TRBV14	TRBD2	.	TRBJ2-2	15	CASSLASGGTGGLFF	TGTGCCAGCAGCCTGGCTAGCGGGGGAACCGGGGGGCTGTTTTTT
TRBV12-3/TRBV12-4	.	.	TRBJ1-2	14	CASSIGGLLTGYTF	TGTGCCAGCAGTATCGGGGGGCTCTTAACTGGCTACACCTTC
TRBV5-1	TRBD1	once	TRBJ2-3	15	CASSPGQATTDTQYF	TGCGCCAGCAGCCCTGGACAGGCGACAACAGATACGCAGTATTTT